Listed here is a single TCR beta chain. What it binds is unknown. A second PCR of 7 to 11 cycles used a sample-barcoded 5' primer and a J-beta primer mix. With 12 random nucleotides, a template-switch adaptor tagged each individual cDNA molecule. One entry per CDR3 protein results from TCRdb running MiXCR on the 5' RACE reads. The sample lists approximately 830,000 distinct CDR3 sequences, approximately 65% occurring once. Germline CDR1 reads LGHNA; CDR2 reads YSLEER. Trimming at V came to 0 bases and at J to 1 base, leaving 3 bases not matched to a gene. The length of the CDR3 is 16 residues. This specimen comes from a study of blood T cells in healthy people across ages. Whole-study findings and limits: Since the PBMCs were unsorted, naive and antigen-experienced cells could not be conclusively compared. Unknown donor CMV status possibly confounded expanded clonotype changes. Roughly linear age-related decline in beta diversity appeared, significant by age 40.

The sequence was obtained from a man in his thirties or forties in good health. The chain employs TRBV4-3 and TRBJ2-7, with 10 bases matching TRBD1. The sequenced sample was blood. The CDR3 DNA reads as TGCGCCAGCAGCCAAGATACGGGACAGGGGTCCTACGAGCAGTACTTC. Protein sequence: CASSQDTGQGSYEQYF.